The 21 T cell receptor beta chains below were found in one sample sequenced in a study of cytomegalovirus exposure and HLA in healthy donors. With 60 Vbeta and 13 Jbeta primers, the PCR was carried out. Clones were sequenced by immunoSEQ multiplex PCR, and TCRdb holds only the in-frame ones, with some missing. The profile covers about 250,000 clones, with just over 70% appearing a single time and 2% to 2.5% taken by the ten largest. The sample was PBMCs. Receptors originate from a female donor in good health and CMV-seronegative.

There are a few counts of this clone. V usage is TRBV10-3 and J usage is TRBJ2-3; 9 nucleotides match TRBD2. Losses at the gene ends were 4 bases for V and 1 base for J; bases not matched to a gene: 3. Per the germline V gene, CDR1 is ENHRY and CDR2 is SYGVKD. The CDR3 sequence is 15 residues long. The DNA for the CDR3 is TGTGCCATCAGTGTCGGCGGGAGGGGCACAGATACGCAGTATTTT. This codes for CAISVGGRGTDTQYF.

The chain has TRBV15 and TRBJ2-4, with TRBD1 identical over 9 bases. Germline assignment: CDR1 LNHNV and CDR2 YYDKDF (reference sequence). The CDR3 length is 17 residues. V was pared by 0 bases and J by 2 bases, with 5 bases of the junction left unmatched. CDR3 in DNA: TGTGCCACCAGCAGAGATATGACAGGGGGTTCCAAAAACATTCAGTACTTC. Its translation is CATSRDMTGGSKNIQYF.

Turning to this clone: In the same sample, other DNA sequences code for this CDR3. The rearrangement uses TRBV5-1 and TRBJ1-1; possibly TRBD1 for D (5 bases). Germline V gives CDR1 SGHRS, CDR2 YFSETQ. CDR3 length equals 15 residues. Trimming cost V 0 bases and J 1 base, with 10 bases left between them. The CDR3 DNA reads TGCGCCAGCAGCTTGGAGGGGCAGGGGAACACTGAAGCTTTCTTT. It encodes CASSLEGQGNTEAFF.

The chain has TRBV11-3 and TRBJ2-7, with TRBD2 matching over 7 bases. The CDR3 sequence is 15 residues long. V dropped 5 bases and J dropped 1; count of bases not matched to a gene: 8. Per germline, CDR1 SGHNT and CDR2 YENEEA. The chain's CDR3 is CASSHGLVPSYEQYF. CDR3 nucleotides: TGTGCCAGCAGCCACGGACTAGTGCCTTCCTACGAGCAGTACTTC.

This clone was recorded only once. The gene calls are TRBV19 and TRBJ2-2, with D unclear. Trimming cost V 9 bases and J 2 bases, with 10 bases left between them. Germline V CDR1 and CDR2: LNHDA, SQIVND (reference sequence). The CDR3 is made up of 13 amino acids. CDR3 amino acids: CASTPLNTGELFF. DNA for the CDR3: TGTGCCAGCACACCCTTAAACACCGGGGAGCTGTTTTTT.

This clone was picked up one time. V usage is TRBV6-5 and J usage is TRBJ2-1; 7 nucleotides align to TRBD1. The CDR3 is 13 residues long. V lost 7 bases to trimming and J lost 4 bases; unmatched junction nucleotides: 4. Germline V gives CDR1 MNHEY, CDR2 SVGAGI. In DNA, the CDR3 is TGTGCCAGCAATAGGGGACAGTACAATGAGCAGTTCTTC. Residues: CASNRGQYNEQFF.

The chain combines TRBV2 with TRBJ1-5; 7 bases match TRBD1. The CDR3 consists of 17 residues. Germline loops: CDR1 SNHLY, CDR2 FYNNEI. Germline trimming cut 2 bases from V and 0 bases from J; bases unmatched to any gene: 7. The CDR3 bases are TGTGCCAGCAGTGAAACAGGGGTAGGATATAGCAATCAGCCCCAGCATTTT. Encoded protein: CASSETGVGYSNQPQHF.

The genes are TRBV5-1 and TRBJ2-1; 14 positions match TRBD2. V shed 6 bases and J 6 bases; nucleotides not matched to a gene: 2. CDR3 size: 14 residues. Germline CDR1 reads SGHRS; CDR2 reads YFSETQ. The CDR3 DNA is TGCGCCAGCACGGGGACTAGCGGGAGCAATGAGCAGTTCTTC. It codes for CASTGTSGSNEQFF. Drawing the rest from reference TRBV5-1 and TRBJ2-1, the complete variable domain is KAGVTQTPRYLIKTRGQQVTLSCSPISGHRSVSWYQQTPGQGLQFLFEYFSETQRNKGNFPGRFSGRQFSNSRSEMNVSTLELGDSALYLCASTGTSGSNEQFFGPGTRLTVL.

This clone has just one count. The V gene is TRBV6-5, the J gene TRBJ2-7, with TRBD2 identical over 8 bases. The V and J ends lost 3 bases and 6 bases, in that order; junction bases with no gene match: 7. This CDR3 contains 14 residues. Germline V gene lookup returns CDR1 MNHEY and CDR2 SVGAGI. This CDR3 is CASSYSGGGLEQYF. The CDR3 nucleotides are TGTGCCAGCAGTTATAGCGGCGGGGGGCTCGAGCAGTACTTC.

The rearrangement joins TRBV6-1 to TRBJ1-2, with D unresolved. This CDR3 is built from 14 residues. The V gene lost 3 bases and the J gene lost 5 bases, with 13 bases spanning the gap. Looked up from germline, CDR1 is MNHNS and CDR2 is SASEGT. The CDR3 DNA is TGTGCCAGCAGTGATAGAAGCGGGTGGTATGGCTACACCTTC. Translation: CASSDRSGWYGYTF.

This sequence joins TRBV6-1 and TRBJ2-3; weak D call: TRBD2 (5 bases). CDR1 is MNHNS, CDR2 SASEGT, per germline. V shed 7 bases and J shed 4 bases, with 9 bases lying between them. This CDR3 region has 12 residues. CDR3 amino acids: CASTSSSDTQYF. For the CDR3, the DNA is TGTGCCAGCACTAGCTCATCAGATACGCAGTATTTT.

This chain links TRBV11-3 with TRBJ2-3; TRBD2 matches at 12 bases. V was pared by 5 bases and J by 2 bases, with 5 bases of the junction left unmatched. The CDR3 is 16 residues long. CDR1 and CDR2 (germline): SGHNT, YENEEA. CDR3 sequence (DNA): TGTGCCAGCAGCACGGGACTAGCGGGCTCCACAGATACGCAGTATTTT. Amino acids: CASSTGLAGSTDTQYF. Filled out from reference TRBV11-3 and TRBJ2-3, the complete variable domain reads EAGVVQSPRYKIIEKKQPVAFWCNPISGHNTLYWYLQNLGQGPELLIRYENEEAVDDSQLPKDRFSAERLKGVDSTLKIQPAELGDSAVYLCASSTGLAGSTDTQYFGPGTRLTVL.

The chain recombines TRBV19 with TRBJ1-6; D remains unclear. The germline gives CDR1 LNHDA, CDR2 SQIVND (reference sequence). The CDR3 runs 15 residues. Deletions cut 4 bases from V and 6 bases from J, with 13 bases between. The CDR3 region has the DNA TGTGCCAGTAGTACCGCTACAGAGGGTAATTCACCCCTCCACTTT. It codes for CASSTATEGNSPLHF.

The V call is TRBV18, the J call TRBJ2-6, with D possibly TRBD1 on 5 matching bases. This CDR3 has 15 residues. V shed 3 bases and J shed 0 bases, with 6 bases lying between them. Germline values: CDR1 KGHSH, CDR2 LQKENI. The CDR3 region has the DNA TGTGCCAGCTCACCGGGGCGCTCTGGGGCCAACGTCCTGACTTTC. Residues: CASSPGRSGANVLTF.

The CDR3 DNA follows: TGTGCCAGCAGCTTGGGGCAGGGTGGCGGTCAGCCCCAGCATTTT. This codes for CASSLGQGGGQPQHF. The chain carries TRBV5-6 and TRBJ1-5, with D perhaps TRBD1 (5 bases). The CDR3 has 15 residues. Germline CDR1 SGHDT, CDR2 YYEEEE. V shed 0 bases and J shed 6 bases, with 13 bases lying between them.

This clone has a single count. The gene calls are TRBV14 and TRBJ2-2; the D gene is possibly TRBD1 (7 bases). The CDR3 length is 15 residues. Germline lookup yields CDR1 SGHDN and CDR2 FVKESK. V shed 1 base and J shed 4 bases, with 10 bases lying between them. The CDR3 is CASSQVQGGTGELFF. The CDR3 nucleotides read TGTGCCAGCAGCCAAGTTCAGGGGGGCACCGGGGAGCTGTTTTTT.

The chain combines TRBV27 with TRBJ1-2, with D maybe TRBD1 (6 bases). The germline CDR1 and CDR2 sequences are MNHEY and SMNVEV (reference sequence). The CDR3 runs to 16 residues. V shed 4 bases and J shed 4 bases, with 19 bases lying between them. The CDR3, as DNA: TGTGCCAGCAGTTCGTGGGAGGGGGAGGAGGGCTATGGCTACACCTTC. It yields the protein CASSSWEGEEGYGYTF.

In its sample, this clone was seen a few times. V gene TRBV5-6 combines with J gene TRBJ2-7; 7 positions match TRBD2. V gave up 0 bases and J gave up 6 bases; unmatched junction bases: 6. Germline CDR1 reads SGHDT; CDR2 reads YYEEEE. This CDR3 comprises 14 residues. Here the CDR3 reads CASSLGGLLSEQYF. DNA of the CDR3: TGTGCCAGCAGCTTGGGGGGACTACTAAGCGAGCAGTACTTC.

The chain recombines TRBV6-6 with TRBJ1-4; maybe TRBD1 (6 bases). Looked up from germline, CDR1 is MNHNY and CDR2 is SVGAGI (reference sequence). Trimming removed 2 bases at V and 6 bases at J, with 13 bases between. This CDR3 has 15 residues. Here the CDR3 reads CASSYGASGDEKLFF. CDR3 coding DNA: TGTGCCAGCAGTTACGGTGCTTCAGGGGATGAAAAACTGTTTTTT.

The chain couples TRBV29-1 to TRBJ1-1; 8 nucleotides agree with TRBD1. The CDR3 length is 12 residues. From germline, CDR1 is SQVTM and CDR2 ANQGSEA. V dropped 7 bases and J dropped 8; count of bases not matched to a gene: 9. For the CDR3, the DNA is TGCAGCGAAGGGACAGGCCGAACGGAAGCTTTCTTT. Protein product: CSEGTGRTEAFF.

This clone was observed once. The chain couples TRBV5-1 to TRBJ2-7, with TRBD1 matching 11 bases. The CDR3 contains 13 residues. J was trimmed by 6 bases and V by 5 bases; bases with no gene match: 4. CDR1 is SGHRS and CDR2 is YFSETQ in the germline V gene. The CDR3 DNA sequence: TGCGCCAGCAGATCCGGGACAGGGGGCGAGCAGTACTTC. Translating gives CASRSGTGGEQYF.